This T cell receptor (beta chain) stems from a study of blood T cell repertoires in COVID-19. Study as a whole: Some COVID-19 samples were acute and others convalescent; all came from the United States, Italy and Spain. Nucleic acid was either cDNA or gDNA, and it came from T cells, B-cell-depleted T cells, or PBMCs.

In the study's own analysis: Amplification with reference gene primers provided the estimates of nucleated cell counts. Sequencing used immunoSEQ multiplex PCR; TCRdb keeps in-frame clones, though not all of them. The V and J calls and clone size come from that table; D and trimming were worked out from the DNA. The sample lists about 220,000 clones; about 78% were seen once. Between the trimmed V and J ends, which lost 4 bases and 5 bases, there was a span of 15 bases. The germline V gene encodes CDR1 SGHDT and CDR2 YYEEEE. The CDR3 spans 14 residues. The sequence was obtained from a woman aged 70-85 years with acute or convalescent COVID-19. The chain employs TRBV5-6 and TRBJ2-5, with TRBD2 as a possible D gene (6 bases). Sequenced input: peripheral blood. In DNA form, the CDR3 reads TGTGCCAGCAGCCTCGGGAGAATGGGGGAGACCCAGTACTTC. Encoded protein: CASSLGRMGETQYF. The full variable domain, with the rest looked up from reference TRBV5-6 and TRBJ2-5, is DAGVTQSPTHLIKTRGQQVTLRCSPKSGHDTVSWYQQALGQGPQFIFQYYEEEERQRGNFPDRFSGHQFPNYSSELNVNALLLGDSALYLCASSLGRMGETQYFGPGTRLLVL.